This T cell receptor beta chain was recorded in a study of blood T cell repertoires in COVID-19. Study information: From the United States, Italy and Spain came samples of acute and convalescent COVID-19.

Per the study methods: Reference gene primer amplification yielded estimated nucleated cell counts. Method: immunoSEQ multiplex PCR; TCRdb's copy keeps in-frame clones and lacks some. D and trimming were read from the DNA, whereas the V and J calls and clone size are those reported in that table. This sample has under 250,000 clones; 80% to 90% occur once, and the top ten carry under 4.5%. The germline V gene has CDR1 LNHNV and CDR2 YYDKDF (reference sequence). The V gene lost 3 bases and the J gene lost 7 bases, with 19 bases spanning the gap. The CDR3 sequence is 15 residues long. Clinical histories supplied by participants themselves formed the basis of cohort assignment.

Material: PBMCs or T cells enriched from blood (not recorded which). This TCR came from a woman under 40 who had been exposed to COVID-19. The chain couples TRBV15 to TRBJ2-7; D possibly corresponds to TRBD2 (6 bases). CDR3: CATSRVGRNGGEQYF. Written as DNA, the CDR3 is TGTGCCACCAGCAGGGTCGGGAGAAACGGAGGTGAGCAGTACTTC.